Listed here is a single T cell receptor (beta chain). The data originate from a study of T cell responses to AZD1222 COVID-19 vaccine. With V trimmed by 6 bases and J by 1 base, 5 bases remained unmatched. The CDR3 runs 15 residues. From germline, CDR1 is SNHLY and CDR2 FYNNEI. Profiling relied on immunoSEQ multiplex PCR, and the TCRdb table lists in-frame clones only, not all of them. The sample includes tens of thousands of clones, about 86% seen only once; the top ten take around 5.9%. Second doses that came at about 4 or about 12 weeks were put together. This TCR was recovered from an adult who received the AZD1222 COVID-19 vaccine. The starting material was peripheral blood, obtained 28 days after the second AZD1222 dose. J is TRBJ1-3 and V is TRBV2; 8 bases match TRBD1. In DNA, the CDR3 is TGTGCCAGCAGGGACAGGGCGGGATCTGGAAACACCATATATTTT. Residues: CASRDRAGSGNTIYF.